The 2 T cell receptor beta chains reported below all come from one sample, sequenced in a study of Ad26.COV2.S vaccination and SARS-CoV-2 variants. The data were produced by immunoSEQ multiplex PCR, yet TCRdb's version contains in-frame clones alone and is incomplete. The sample contains 350,000 to 450,000 clones, about 90% of which appear only once. This specimen was peripheral blood, taken after recovery from COVID-19. These receptors all come from a human donor who had recovered from COVID-19.

The chain is built from TRBV6-6 and TRBJ2-1, with 9 positions matching TRBD1. The length of the CDR3 is 13 residues. V trimming: 5 bases; J trimming: 6 bases; junction bases outside the gene matches: 2. Looked up from germline, CDR1 is MNHNY and CDR2 is SVGAGI (reference sequence). The CDR3 DNA reads as TGTGCCAGCAGTACGGGACAGGGCAATGAGCAGTTCTTC. It encodes CASSTGQGNEQFF.

A single count supports this clone. V and J are TRBV11-3 and TRBJ2-3, with 10 bases lining up with TRBD2. Germline-derived CDR1 and CDR2 are SGHNT and YENEEA. V trimming: 5 bases; J trimming: 1 base; junction bases outside the gene matches: 6. This CDR3 spans 16 amino acids. The DNA of the CDR3 is TGTGCCAGCAGCCCCAAGCGGGGGGGCCGCACAGATACGCAGTATTTT. It yields the protein CASSPKRGGRTDTQYF.